Presented here are 11 T cell receptor beta chains from one specimen sequenced in a study of beta chain features in type 1 diabetes. Every isolated RNA sample was fully reverse transcribed, so sequencing captured expressed TCRB transcripts. Using immunoSEQ multiplex PCR, the repertoire was profiled, and TCRdb retains in-frame clones only, with some absent. The table lists a few hundred thousand clones, roughly 30% of them singletons. Sequenced sample: naive CD4+ T cells from blood. All receptors come from a man between 18 and 29 years old in good health.

This clone was recorded a few times. V is TRBV28 and J is TRBJ2-7, with a possible D match to TRBD2 (6 bases). CDR1 and CDR2 from the germline V gene are MDHEN and SYDVKM. V was cut by 6 bases and J by 6 bases, with 12 bases left in between. CDR3 size: 12 residues. The CDR3 DNA reads TGTGCCAGCAGGGGAGGACGGCTCGAGCAGTACTTC. Encoded protein: CASRGGRLEQYF.

The chain links TRBV9 to TRBJ2-3; D is unresolved. The CDR3 consists of 14 residues. The V and J ends lost 0 bases and 6 bases respectively, with 11 bases between them. Germline V CDR1 and CDR2: SGDLS, YYNGEE. CDR3 sequence reads: CASSVGPLRDTQYF. The CDR3 DNA is TGTGCCAGCAGCGTAGGGCCCCTTAGGGATACGCAGTATTTT.

This clone was seen only a few times. The V and J genes are TRBV14 and TRBJ2-3, with 7 positions matching TRBD2. V lost 5 bases and J lost 0; bases outside the gene matches: 11. The germline V gene encodes CDR1 SGHDN and CDR2 FVKESK. The CDR3 runs 17 residues. The chain's CDR3 is CASSRRGPSGSTDTQYF. The CDR3 DNA is TGTGCCAGCAGCAGAAGGGGTCCTAGCGGTAGCACAGATACGCAGTATTTT.

The chain has TRBV30 and TRBJ2-5; 7 bases line up with TRBD1. Germline-derived CDR1 and CDR2 are GTSNPN and SVGIG (reference sequence). The CDR3 spans 17 residues. The V and J ends lost 5 bases and 5 bases, in that order; junction bases with no gene match: 20. CDR3 amino acids: CAWGPLQGKATRETQYF. CDR3 DNA sequence: TGTGCCTGGGGGCCCCTACAGGGGAAAGCGACCCGGGAGACCCAGTACTTC.

The chain links TRBV20-1 to TRBJ1-4; unclear D gene. Per the germline V gene, CDR1 is DFQATT and CDR2 is SNEGSKA (reference sequence). V shed 8 bases and J shed 7 bases, with 11 bases lying between them. The CDR3 runs to 11 residues. CDR3 nucleotides: TGCAGTCCTGGGCAGTCTGAAAAACTGTTTTTT. Translating it yields CSPGQSEKLFF.

The rearrangement joins TRBV7-3 to TRBJ2-5; D call uncertain. V lost 2 bases to trimming and J lost 5 bases, with 9 bases between them. This CDR3 is built from 13 residues. Germline CDR1 reads SGHTA; CDR2 reads FQGTGA. CDR3 nucleotides: TGTGCCAGCAGCTTATGGAAATGGGAGACCCAGTACTTC. It is translated as CASSLWKWETQYF.

The V gene is TRBV19, the J gene TRBJ1-5, with D possibly being TRBD1 (6 bases). Germline V gives CDR1 LNHDA, CDR2 SQIVND (reference sequence). The V end was cut by 4 bases, the J end by 4 bases, with 17 bases between. The CDR3 length is 16 residues. The DNA for the CDR3 is TGTGCCAGTAGTAACCTCGACAGGTTGCTTAATCAGCCCCAGCATTTT. Translation: CASSNLDRLLNQPQHF.

The sample holds a few counts of this clone. This rearrangement joins TRBV7-2 to TRBJ2-5; unclear D gene. The CDR3 runs to 16 residues. Per the germline V gene, CDR1 is SGHTA and CDR2 is FQGNSA. Between the trimmed V and J ends, which lost 5 bases and 6 bases, there was a span of 22 bases. The CDR3 sequence is CASSRAVTENQKTQYF. CDR3 in DNA: TGTGCCAGCAGCCGCGCCGTGACGGAAAACCAGAAGACCCAGTACTTC.

The CDR3 DNA sequence: TGTGCCAGCAGACAGGGCGCCAAAAACATTCAGTACTTC. It translates to CASRQGAKNIQYF. The chain joins TRBV27 to TRBJ2-4; possibly TRBD1 for D (6 bases). Trimming took 6 bases from V and 1 from J, leaving 7 bases between them. CDR1 is MNHEY, CDR2 SMNVEV, per germline (reference sequence). The CDR3 is 13 residues long.

The rearrangement joins TRBV30 to TRBJ2-3, with D hard to call. This CDR3 contains 12 residues. V gave up 2 bases and J gave up 6 bases, with 9 bases separating them. Germline-derived CDR1 and CDR2 are GTSNPN and SVGIG (reference sequence). CDR3 sequence (DNA): TGTGCCTGGAGTTCCTCCCGGGATACGCAGTATTTT. This gives the protein CAWSSSRDTQYF.

The rearrangement links TRBV15 to TRBJ2-7; D perhaps matches TRBD1 (5 bases). The germline gives CDR1 LNHNV, CDR2 YYDKDF (reference sequence). The length of the CDR3 is 14 residues. V was trimmed by 0 bases and J by 10 bases, leaving 16 bases between them. For the CDR3, the DNA is TGTGCCACCAGCAGAGACAGGGATTGGGGTGCCCAGTACTTC. It codes for CATSRDRDWGAQYF.